This TCR beta chain was recovered during a study of ipilimumab plus nivolumab after autologous stem cell transplantation (dated by TCRdb to about 2021). Some background on the complete study: The median number of doses received by trial patients was four to six for ipilimumab and 7 to 9 for nivolumab. Included in the myeloma cohort were high-risk transplant-naive patients as well as patients relapsing within 3 years of a first autologous transplant. Patients with high-risk diffuse large B cell lymphoma, mature T cell lymphoma, or multiple myeloma undergoing autologous transplant were enrolled in the trial. The intent-to-treat population of the trial consisted of fewer than 45 patients. Paper-wide results and their limitations: Per the authors, a biologic rationale for further study of the post-transplant checkpoint inhibition approach was offered by T cell receptor repertoire, regulatory T cell phenotype and gut microbiota profiles. The authors concluded that combined checkpoint inhibition appeared tolerable when used as consolidation after transplant.

Spanning cysteine to phenylalanine, the CDR3 consists of 13 amino acids. Left in the record is the CDR3 DNA by itself, 39 bases read in frame from the first base. Per the germline V gene, SGHNT is the CDR1 and YENEEA is the CDR2. V loses 5 bases of germline sequence and J loses 7 bases, and the interval between the two ends is 11 bases. Checkpoint therapy was initiated 14 to 28 days after autologous transplant, and ipilimumab was administered at 1 mg/kg intravenously on day 1 of selected weeks. Nivolumab was given at 3 mg/kg intravenously on day 1 of weeks 1, 4, 7, 10, and every two weeks through week 26. Combined checkpoint inhibition with ipilimumab and nivolumab as consolidation after autologous stem cell transplantation was tested in a Phase Ib clinical trial. In this sample, this clone turned up a few times. What antigen it recognizes has not been identified. No qualities accompany the bases; no much larger clone lies one base away.

The library relied on the immunoSEQ multiplex PCR assay. The table was pulled from immuneACCESS by TCRdb, which kept in-frame rearrangements only. Such tables lose some clones; where checked, under half of the loss comes from unresolved V genes, and the rest has no known cause. This sample has fewer than 15,000 clones in its table, and roughly 70% of those were observed once. Approximately 11% of the sample comes from the top ten. This clonotype originated in a male donor with multiple myeloma. Recombination linked TRBV11-3 to TRBJ2-2; the D gene could be either TRBD1 or TRBD2, each agreeing at 5 bases. Source: PBMCs, taken in a trial of ipilimumab plus nivolumab as post-transplant consolidation. The DNA is TGTGCCAGCAGCAAACTTGGGGGCGGGGAGCTGTTTTTT. Translated, it gives CASSKLGGGELFF.